The source of this TCR beta chain is a study of post-analysis software for immune sequencing data. Details on this clonotype: Its cognate antigen is unknown.

The V gene's germline CDR1 is DFQATT and CDR2 SNEGSKA (reference sequence). This CDR3 contains 16 residues. Trimming pared 3 bases from V and 0 bases from J, leaving 17 bases between. General study findings and limits: Relative to controls, patients had about five TRBV segments at higher frequency, with TRBV5-6, TRBV5-1 and TRBV20-1 among these.

Unique molecular identifiers were present in the TCR beta cDNA libraries. TCRdb re-derived calls from the PCR reads in MiXCR, one entry per CDR3 protein. The profile shows some 890,000 distinct CDR3 sequences, about 53% of them singletons. The J gene is TRBJ1-1, the V gene TRBV20-1; tentative D call: TRBD1 (5 bases). The sample consisted of blood. The TCR sequence derives from a girl under 18 with multiple sclerosis. The CDR3 DNA reads as TGCAGTGCTAGCCGCCGCGGGGACTTGATGAACACTGAAGCTTTCTTT. Its translation is CSASRRGDLMNTEAFF.